Each of the 14 T cell receptor beta chains below was sequenced from the same sample in a study of shared clonotypes between healthy human individuals. Measured with immunoSEQ multiplex PCR; TCRdb has only the in-frame clones, and not every one. This sample has 2 million to 2.5 million clones, with nearly 97% found just once. Input material: naive CD4+ T cells sorted from blood. Specified subset: CD45RA+ positively selected. All receptors derive from a man aged 18 to 29 in good health.

The rearrangement links TRBV7-9 to TRBJ2-2; 11 positions agree with TRBD1. This CDR3 has 15 residues. CDR1 and CDR2 from the germline V gene are SEHNR and FQNEAQ (reference sequence). With V trimmed by 5 bases and J by 6 bases, 5 bases remained unmatched. The CDR3 protein is CASSDQGQGAGELFF. CDR3 nucleotides: TGTGCCAGCAGCGACCAGGGACAGGGGGCCGGGGAGCTGTTTTTT.

This chain uses TRBV10-3 with TRBJ1-4; D not resolved. CDR1 is ENHRY and CDR2 is SYGVKD in the germline V gene. Trimming took 6 bases from V and 4 from J, leaving 12 bases between them. This CDR3 is 14 amino acids long. This CDR3 reads CAISKDRINEKLFF. The CDR3 bases are TGTGCCATCAGCAAGGACCGAATTAATGAAAAACTGTTTTTT.

V usage is TRBV6-5 and J usage is TRBJ2-7, with D unclear. With 0 bases removed from V and 1 base from J, the gap between germline ends came to 13 bases. The CDR3 covers 16 residues. Germline CDR1 is MNHEY and CDR2 is SVGAGI. The CDR3 coding sequence is TGTGCCAGCAGTTACTCTCCCCTTTGGGGTTCCTACGAGCAGTACTTC. This encodes CASSYSPLWGSYEQYF.

Note on this clone: The same CDR3 is also encoded by other DNA sequences in this sample. The chain is built from TRBV5-1 and TRBJ1-1, with D hard to call. V dropped 0 bases and J dropped 0 bases, with 9 bases sitting between them. Germline V lookup: CDR1 SGHRS, CDR2 YFSETQ. The CDR3 runs to 15 residues. The CDR3 DNA is TGCGCCAGCAGCTTGGGCCCAGCCATGAACACTGAAGCTTTCTTT. It encodes CASSLGPAMNTEAFF.

As DNA, the CDR3 is TGTGCCAGCAGCGTAGTTCCAGGGGACTATGGCTACACCTTC. This codes for CASSVVPGDYGYTF. This chain links TRBV9 with TRBJ1-2, with D perhaps TRBD1 (6 bases). Trimming shortened V by 0 bases and J by 3 bases, and 9 bases separated the two germline ends. This CDR3 is 14 amino acids long. Germline assignment: CDR1 SGDLS and CDR2 YYNGEE.

This chain connects TRBV7-9 to TRBJ2-3; no clear D gene. CDR1 SEHNR and CDR2 FQNEAQ come from the germline V gene (reference sequence). Trimming took 5 bases from V and 0 from J, leaving 15 bases between them. The CDR3 consists of 16 residues. The CDR3 protein is CASSRKEATSTDTQYF. CDR3 bases: TGTGCCAGCAGCCGAAAAGAGGCCACTAGCACAGATACGCAGTATTTT.

V is TRBV6-1 and J is TRBJ2-7, with D unresolved. Trimming shortened V by 6 bases and J by 3 bases, and 18 bases separated the two germline ends. The germline gives CDR1 MNHNS, CDR2 SASEGT. The CDR3 totals 15 residues. For the CDR3, the DNA is TGTGCCAGCAGGGTGGGCCCCCAATCCGTCTACGAGCAGTACTTC. Translating it yields CASRVGPQSVYEQYF.

The chain employs TRBV18 and TRBJ2-3; the match to TRBD2 covers 10 bases. CDR3 length: 21 residues. The J segment lost 1 base and the V segment lost 1 base, leaving 17 bases of the junction unmatched. Per the germline V gene, CDR1 is KGHSH and CDR2 is LQKENI. The CDR3 region is CASSPLSILGLAEQGTDTQYF. The CDR3, as DNA: TGTGCCAGCTCACCACTTTCGATTTTAGGACTAGCGGAGCAGGGCACAGATACGCAGTATTTT.

This chain connects TRBV5-1 to TRBJ1-2; D gene unclear. This CDR3 is built from 17 residues. Trimming took off 1 base at V and 3 bases at J, with 19 bases between the two ends. Germline V CDR1 and CDR2: SGHRS, YFSETQ. The CDR3 loop is CASSLYPPGKGHYGYTF. The CDR3 DNA sequence: TGCGCCAGCAGCTTGTACCCACCTGGTAAGGGCCACTATGGCTACACCTTC.

Comments on this clone: The same CDR3 arises from other DNA sequences in this sample as well. The rearrangement joins TRBV18 to TRBJ1-1; no definite D call. Trimming left V 2 bases short and J 5 bases short, with 9 bases between. Germline CDR1 KGHSH, CDR2 LQKENI. The CDR3 totals 13 residues. The CDR3 here is CASSPIRGTEAFF. The CDR3 bases are TGTGCCAGCTCACCAATACGAGGGACTGAAGCTTTCTTT.

V usage is TRBV5-6 and J usage is TRBJ1-4; 8 nucleotides agree with TRBD1. CDR1 is SGHDT and CDR2 is YYEEEE in the germline V gene. V dropped 1 base and J dropped 7; count of bases not matched to a gene: 6. The CDR3 runs 15 residues. The CDR3 DNA reads as TGTGCCAGCAGCTTGATTTCCGGACAGGGTGAAAAACTGTTTTTT. It translates to CASSLISGQGEKLFF.

The rearrangement links TRBV6-1 to TRBJ1-1; D uncertain. The CDR3 has 12 residues. V lost 5 bases to trimming and J lost 1 base, with 5 bases between them. Looked up from germline, CDR1 is MNHNS and CDR2 is SASEGT. CDR3 in DNA: TGTGCCAGCAGTCTGGAGAACACTGAAGCTTTCTTT. Residues: CASSLENTEAFF.

CDR3 loop: CASRGLVYEQYF. The CDR3 DNA is TGTGCCAGCAGGGGTCTAGTTTACGAGCAGTACTTC. The chain carries TRBV28 and TRBJ2-7; D unclear. CDR3 length equals 12 residues. The germline V gene encodes CDR1 MDHEN and CDR2 SYDVKM. Trimming pared 6 bases from V and 4 bases from J, leaving 10 bases between.

This clone occurred once. Here the CDR3 reads CASSPLSTGGQETQYF. As DNA, the CDR3 is TGTGCCAGCAGCCCCCTAAGCACGGGGGGACAAGAGACCCAGTACTTC. This rearrangement joins TRBV4-2 to TRBJ2-5; 7 nucleotides match TRBD2. Per germline, CDR1 LGHNA and CDR2 YNFKEQ. With V trimmed by 4 bases and J by 2 bases, 10 bases remained unmatched. The CDR3 sequence is 16 residues long.